The sample holds one count of the clone carrying this TCR beta chain. Its antigen is not known. A process of 5'RACE template switching, which added a universal primer site and UMIs, was used to make TCR cDNA. Each CDR3 protein gets one entry after TCRdb re-called the 5' RACE reads with MiXCR. The sample lists some 500,000 distinct CDR3 sequences, less than 15% seen once, with 11% to 15% in the top ten. This sample stems from a study of T cells after yellow fever vaccination. Germline lookup yields CDR1 ENHRY and CDR2 SYGVKD. V shed 5 bases and J 8 bases; nucleotides not matched to a gene: 6. This CDR3 contains 14 residues. Study-level findings and limits: Weaker, the secondary response had a peak occurring faster, on day 5 versus 15. Reappearance after the booster was seen for most primary-vaccination clones, at about 95% CD4 and more than 80% CD8.

This chain joins TRBV10-3 and TRBJ2-1; 10 nucleotides agree with TRBD2. The sequencing used PBMCs, collected on the day of the yellow fever booster vaccination. The receptor comes from a man aged 25 to 40 who received the YFV17D yellow fever vaccine. CDR3 sequence: CAISKREGDDEQFF. CDR3 nucleotide sequence: TGTGCCATCAGTAAGCGGGAGGGGGACGATGAGCAGTTCTTC.